The T cell receptor (beta chain) described here comes from a study of blood T cells in healthy people across ages. Study-level information: About one barcoded beta molecule per two T cells came from capture by template switching. Study results and limitations: Roughly linear age-related decline in beta diversity appeared, significant by age about 40.

A second PCR, run for about 6 to 11 cycles, used a sample-barcoded 5' primer plus a J-beta primer mix. MiXCR, applied by TCRdb to the 5' RACE reads, yields one record per CDR3 protein. The table records around 780,000 distinct CDR3 sequences, 45% to 70% of them present only once. The germline CDR1 and CDR2 sequences are SGHVS and FQNEAQ. The CDR3 runs to 13 residues. This clonotype was counted only a few times. Its target is not known. The TCR originated in a man in his forties or fifties in good health. This rearrangement joins TRBV7-8 to TRBJ2-4, with D maybe TRBD1 (5 bases). The J call is uncertain, as TRBJ2-7 better fits the DNA end. Sequencing input: blood. The CDR3 loop reads CASSLGATDEQYF. CDR3 bases: TGTGCCAGCAGCTTAGGAGCGACAGACGAGCAGTACTTC.